The T cell receptor (beta chain) under discussion was sequenced for a study of T cells in tumors and immune-related adverse events (TCRdb year 2021). The CDR3 goes from the cysteine to the phenylalanine over 12 residues. The only DNA kept is the CDR3, 36 bases in frame from the first base. V is pared back by 2 bases and J by 7 bases, with 8 bases lying between the germline termini. Per the germline V gene (reference sequence), SGHAT is the CDR1 and FQDESV is the CDR2. The treatment or condition label corresponds to: nivolumab (PD-1 blockade) given before sampling. The DNeasy Blood and Tissue Kit was used to extract DNA from formalin-fixed paraffin-embedded specimens. A word on this clone: What antigen it recognizes has not been identified. No base-level quality is on record; no much larger clone is a single base apart.

The TCR beta locus was amplified and sequenced with the immunoSEQ assay, yielding bulk TCR Vbeta CDR3 data. Regarding the original processing steps: CDR3s were excluded if they were non-productive, were shorter than 7 amino acids, or did not start with C or end with F/W. Analysis was restricted to specimens with at least 1000 reads, and clonotypes were defined at the amino acid level. To compute clonality, Pielou's evenness was subtracted from 1. Library sizes were equalized by abundance-weighted random subsampling with replacement, which was repeated 100 times so that 95% confidence intervals could be reported. Repertoire overlap was quantified with the Morisita overlap index, and the top 40 clones per specimen were checked for overlap with the irAE. TCRdb's version of the immuneACCESS table is confined to in-frame rearrangements and falls short of the full clone set. An unresolved V gene accounts for under half of the shortfall where checked; the remainder is of unknown origin. V, J and clone size are taken as reported in that table, and D and trimming were inferred from the DNA itself. This sample lists some 10,000 clones; less than 95% were detected once. 1.4% to 1.5% of the sample lies in the top ten.

The rearrangement joined TRBV11-1 to TRBJ1-1, with the D gene uncertain. The receptor comes from a female donor with metastatic renal cell carcinoma. Material: lymph node tissue, obtained from a patient treated with anti-PD-1 therapy. At the DNA level, the sequence is TGTGCCAGCAGCTTAAACCAGGTTGAAGCTTTCTTT. The encoded protein is CASSLNQVEAFF.